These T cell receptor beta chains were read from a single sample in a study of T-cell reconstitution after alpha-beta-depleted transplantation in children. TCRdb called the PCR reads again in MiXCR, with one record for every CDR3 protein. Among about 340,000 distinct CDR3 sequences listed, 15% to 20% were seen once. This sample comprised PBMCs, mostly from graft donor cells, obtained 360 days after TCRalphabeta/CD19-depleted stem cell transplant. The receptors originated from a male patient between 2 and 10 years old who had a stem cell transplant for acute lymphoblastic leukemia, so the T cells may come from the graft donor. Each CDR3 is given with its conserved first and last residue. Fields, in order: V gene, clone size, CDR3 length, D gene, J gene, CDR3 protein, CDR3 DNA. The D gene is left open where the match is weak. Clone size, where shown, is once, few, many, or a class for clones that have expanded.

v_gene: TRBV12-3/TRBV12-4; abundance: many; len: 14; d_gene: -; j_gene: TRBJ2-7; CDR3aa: CASSPTGLYYEQYF; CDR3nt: TGTGCCAGCAGCCCCACAGGTCTCTACTACGAGCAGTACTTC
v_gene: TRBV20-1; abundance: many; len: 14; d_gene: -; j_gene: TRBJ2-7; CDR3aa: CSATMGTGPYEQYF; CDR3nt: TGCAGTGCAACCATGGGAACAGGCCCCTACGAGCAGTACTTC
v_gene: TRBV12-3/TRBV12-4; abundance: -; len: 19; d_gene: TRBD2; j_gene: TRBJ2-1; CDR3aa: CASSPEGPLAGPEYNEQFF; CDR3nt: TGTGCCAGCAGTCCCGAGGGTCCCCTAGCGGGACCCGAGTACAATGAGCAGTTCTTC
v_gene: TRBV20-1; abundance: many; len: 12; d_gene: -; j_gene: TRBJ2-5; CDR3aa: CSAGRMSGTQYF; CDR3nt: TGCAGTGCTGGACGAATGTCAGGGACCCAGTACTTC
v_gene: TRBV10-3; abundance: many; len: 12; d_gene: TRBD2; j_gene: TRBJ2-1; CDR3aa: CAIKGTSNEQFF; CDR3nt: TGTGCCATCAAGGGGACTAGCAATGAGCAGTTCTTC
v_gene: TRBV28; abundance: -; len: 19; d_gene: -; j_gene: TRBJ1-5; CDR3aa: CASSSPADPILYSNQPQHF; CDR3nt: TGTGCCAGCAGTTCTCCGGCAGACCCCATATTATATAGCAATCAGCCCCAGCATTTT
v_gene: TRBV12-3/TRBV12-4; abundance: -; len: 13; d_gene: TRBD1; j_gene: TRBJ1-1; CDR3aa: CASSFDRVSEAFF; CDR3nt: TGTGCCAGCAGCTTTGACAGGGTATCTGAAGCTTTCTTT
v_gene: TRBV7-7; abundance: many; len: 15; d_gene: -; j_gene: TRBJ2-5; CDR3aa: CASSLSSGSRGAQYF; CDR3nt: TGTGCTAGCAGCTTATCATCAGGGTCCCGTGGGGCCCAGTACTTC
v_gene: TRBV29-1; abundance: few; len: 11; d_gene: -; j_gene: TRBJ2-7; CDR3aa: CSVHRAGEQYF; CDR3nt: TGCAGCGTCCACCGGGCGGGCGAGCAGTACTTC
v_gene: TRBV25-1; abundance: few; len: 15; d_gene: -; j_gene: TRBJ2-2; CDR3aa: CASSDQDYLTGELFF; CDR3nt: TGTGCCAGCAGTGATCAGGACTATCTCACCGGGGAGCTGTTTTTT
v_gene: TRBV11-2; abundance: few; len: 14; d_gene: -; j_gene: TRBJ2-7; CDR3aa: CASSLTGWSYEQYF; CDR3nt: TGTGCCAGCAGCTTAACGGGTTGGAGCTACGAGCAGTACTTC
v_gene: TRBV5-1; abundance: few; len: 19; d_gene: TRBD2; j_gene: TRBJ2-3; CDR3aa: CASSLYYGLAGANTDTQYF; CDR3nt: TGCGCCAGCAGCTTGTACTACGGACTAGCGGGAGCGAACACAGATACGCAGTATTTT
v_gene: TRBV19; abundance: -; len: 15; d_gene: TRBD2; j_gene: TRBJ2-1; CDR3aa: CASSLLAGAQNEQFF; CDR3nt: TGTGCCAGTAGTTTACTAGCGGGAGCCCAAAATGAGCAGTTCTTC
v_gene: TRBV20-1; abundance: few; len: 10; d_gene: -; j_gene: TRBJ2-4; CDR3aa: CSASVNIQYF; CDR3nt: TGCAGTGCTAGCGTGAACATTCAGTACTTC